This T cell receptor (beta chain) was profiled in a study of blood T cell repertoires in COVID-19. Study information: Samples taken during acute and convalescent COVID-19 were collected in the United States, Italy and Spain.

The CDR3 totals 11 residues. V was shortened by 6 bases and J by 5 bases, with 5 bases between the two germline ends. Germline V gene data show CDR1 as LNHDA and CDR2 as SQIVND (reference sequence). This clone was recorded once. Per the study methods: Amplification with reference gene primers provided the estimates of nucleated cell counts. Assay: immunoSEQ multiplex PCR; the TCRdb copy retains only in-frame clones and omits some. V and J calls and clone size come straight from that table; D and trimming were deduced from the DNA. This repertoire shows roughly 140,000 clones, over 75% found once; its top ten account for 3.9%.

J is TRBJ2-1 and V is TRBV19; D is ambiguous. This sequence was found in a man aged 50-60 years in a cohort exposed to, infected with or recovered from COVID-19 (not recorded which). The sequenced sample was PBMCs or T cells enriched from blood (not recorded which). The chain's CDR3 is CASSKNNEQFF. For the CDR3, the DNA is TGTGCCAGTAGCAAAAACAATGAGCAGTTCTTC.